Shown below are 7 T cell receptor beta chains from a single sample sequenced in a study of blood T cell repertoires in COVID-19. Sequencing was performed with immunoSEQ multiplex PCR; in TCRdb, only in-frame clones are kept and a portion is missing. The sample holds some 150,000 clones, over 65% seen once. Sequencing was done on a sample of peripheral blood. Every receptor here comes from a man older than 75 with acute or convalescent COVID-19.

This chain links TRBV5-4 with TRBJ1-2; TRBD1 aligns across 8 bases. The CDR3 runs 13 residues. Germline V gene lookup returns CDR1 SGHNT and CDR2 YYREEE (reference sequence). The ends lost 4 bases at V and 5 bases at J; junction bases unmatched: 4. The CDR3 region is CASSQDRAYGYTF. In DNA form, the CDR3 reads TGTGCCAGCAGCCAGGACAGGGCATATGGCTACACCTTC. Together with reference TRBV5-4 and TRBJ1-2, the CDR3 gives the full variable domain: ETGVTQSPTHLIKTRGQQVTLRCSSQSGHNTVSWYQQALGQGPQFIFQYYREEENGRGNFPPRFSGLQFPNYSSELNVNALELDDSALYLCASSQDRAYGYTFGSGTRLTVV.

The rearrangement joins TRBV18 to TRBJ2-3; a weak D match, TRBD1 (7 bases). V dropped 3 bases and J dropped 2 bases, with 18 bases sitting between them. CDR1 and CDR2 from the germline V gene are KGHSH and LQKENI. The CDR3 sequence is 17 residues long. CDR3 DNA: TGTGCCAGCTCACCCTCTAGGAGGGGGCTTATCACAGATACGCAGTATTTT. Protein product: CASSPSRRGLITDTQYF.

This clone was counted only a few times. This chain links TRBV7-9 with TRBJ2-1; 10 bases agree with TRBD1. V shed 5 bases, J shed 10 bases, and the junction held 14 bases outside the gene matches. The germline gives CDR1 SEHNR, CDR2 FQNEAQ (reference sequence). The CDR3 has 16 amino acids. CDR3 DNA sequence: TGTGCCAGCAGCGGACCGGGACAGGGGACCATGGTGGAGCAGTTCTTC. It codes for CASSGPGQGTMVEQFF. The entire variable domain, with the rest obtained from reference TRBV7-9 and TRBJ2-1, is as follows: DTGVSQNPRHKITKRGQNVTFRCDPISEHNRLYWYRQTLGQGPEFLTYFQNEAQLEKSRLLSDRFSAERPKGSFSTLEIQRTEQGDSAMYLCASSGPGQGTMVEQFFGPGTRLTVL.

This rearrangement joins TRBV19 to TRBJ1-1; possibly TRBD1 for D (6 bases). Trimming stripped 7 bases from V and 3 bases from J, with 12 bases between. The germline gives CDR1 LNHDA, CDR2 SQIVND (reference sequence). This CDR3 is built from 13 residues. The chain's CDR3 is CASKQGWYTEAFF. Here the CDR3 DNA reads TGTGCCAGTAAACAGGGTTGGTACACTGAAGCTTTCTTT.

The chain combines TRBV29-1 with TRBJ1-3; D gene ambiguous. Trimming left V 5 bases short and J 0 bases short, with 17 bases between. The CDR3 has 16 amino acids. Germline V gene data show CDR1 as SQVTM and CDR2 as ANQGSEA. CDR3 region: CSVRDPILSSGNTIYF. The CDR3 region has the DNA TGCAGCGTTCGGGATCCAATACTGAGCTCTGGAAACACCATATATTTT.

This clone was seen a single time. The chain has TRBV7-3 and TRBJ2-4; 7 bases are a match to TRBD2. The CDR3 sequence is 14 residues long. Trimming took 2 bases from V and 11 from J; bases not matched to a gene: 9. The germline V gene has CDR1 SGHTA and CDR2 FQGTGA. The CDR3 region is CASSLYGQGGVQYF. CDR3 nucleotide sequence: TGTGCCAGCAGCTTATATGGGCAGGGAGGGGTTCAGTACTTC.

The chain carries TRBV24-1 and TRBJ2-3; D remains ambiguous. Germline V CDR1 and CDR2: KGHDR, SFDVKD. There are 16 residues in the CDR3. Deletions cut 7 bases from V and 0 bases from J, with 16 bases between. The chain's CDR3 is CATSPDKAPSTDTQYF. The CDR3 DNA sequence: TGTGCCACCAGCCCAGACAAAGCCCCTAGCACAGATACGCAGTATTTT.